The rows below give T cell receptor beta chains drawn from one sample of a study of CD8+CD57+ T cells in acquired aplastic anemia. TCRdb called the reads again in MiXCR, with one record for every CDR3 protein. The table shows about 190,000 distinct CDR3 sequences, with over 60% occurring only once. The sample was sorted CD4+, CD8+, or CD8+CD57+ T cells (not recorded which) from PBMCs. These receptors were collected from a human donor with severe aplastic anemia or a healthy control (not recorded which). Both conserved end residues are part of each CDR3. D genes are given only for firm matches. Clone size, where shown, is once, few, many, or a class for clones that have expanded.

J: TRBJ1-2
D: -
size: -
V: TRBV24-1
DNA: TGTGCCACCAGTGATTCTTCGACGGGTGGCTACACCTTC
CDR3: CATSDSSTGGYTF

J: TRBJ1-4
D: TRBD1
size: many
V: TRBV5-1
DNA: TGCGCCAGCAGCCTGTTGGACAGGGAGGAGGAAAAACTGTTTTTT
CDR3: CASSLLDREEEKLFF

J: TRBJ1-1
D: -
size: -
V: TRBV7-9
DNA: TGTGCCAGCAGTGTGATTGTAGACACTGAAGCTTTCTTT
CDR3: CASSVIVDTEAFF

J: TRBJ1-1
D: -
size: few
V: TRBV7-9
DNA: TGTGCCAGCACCCTCCAGGACACTGAAGCTTTCTTT
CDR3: CASTLQDTEAFF

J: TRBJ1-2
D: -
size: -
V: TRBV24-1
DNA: TGTGCCACCAGTGACAGGGACACTGATGGCTACACCTTC
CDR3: CATSDRDTDGYTF

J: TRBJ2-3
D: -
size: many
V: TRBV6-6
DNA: TGTGCCAGCCTTGAGATTGGGTCCGCAGATACGCAGTATTTT
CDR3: CASLEIGSADTQYF

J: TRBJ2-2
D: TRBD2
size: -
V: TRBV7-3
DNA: TGTGCCAGTAGCGGGGGGGCTTCGGGGGAGCTGTTTTTT
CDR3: CASSGGASGELFF

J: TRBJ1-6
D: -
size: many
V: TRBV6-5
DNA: TGTGCCAGCAGTTTCCCCCGAGGGGGGGAAAATTCACCCCTCCACTTT
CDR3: CASSFPRGGENSPLHF

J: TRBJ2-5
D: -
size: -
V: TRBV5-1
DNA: TGCGCCAGCAGCTTGGCCGGACGTACCCAAGAGACCCAGTACTTC
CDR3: CASSLAGRTQETQYF

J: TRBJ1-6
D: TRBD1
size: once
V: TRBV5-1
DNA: TGCGCCAGCAGCTACGGGACAGGGAGTTCACCCCTCCACTTT
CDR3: CASSYGTGSSPLHF

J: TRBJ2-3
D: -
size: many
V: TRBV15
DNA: TGTGCCACCAGCAGCCCGGTAGGAGGAGATACGCAGTATTTT
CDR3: CATSSPVGGDTQYF

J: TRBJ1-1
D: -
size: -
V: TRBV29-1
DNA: TGCAGCGTTGAAGGTGGCAGCTCCTGGAACACTGAAGCTTTCTTT
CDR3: CSVEGGSSWNTEAFF

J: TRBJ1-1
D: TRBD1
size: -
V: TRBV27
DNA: TGTGCCAGCAGTTTAAGGGACAGCAACACTGAAGCTTTCTTT
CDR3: CASSLRDSNTEAFF

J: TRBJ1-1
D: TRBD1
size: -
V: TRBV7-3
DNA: TGTGCCAGCGGATCCGGGACAGTAAACACTGGAGCTTTCTTT
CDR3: CASGSGTVNTGAFF

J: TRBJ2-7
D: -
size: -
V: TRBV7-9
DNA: TGTGCCAGCGGCCGGACAGAGAACTACGAGCAGTACTTC
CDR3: CASGRTENYEQYF

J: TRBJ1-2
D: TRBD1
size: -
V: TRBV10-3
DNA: TGTGCCATCAGTGAGTCCCGGGACAGGGGACAAGACTATGGCTACACCTTC
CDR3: CAISESRDRGQDYGYTF

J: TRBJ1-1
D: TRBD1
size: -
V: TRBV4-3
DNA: TGCGCCAGCAGCCAAGATGGTGACAGGGACACTGAAGCTTTCTTT
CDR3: CASSQDGDRDTEAFF

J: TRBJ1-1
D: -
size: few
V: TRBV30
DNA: TGTGCCTGGGGACTAGGACCCGGGAACACTGAAGCTTTCTTT
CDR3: CAWGLGPGNTEAFF